The clone carrying this T cell receptor beta chain was detected only a few times. Its antigen is undetermined. These data belong to a study of a mutant IDH1 vaccine in newly diagnosed glioma. The CDR3 has 13 residues. V was trimmed by 5 bases and J by 10 bases, leaving 17 bases between them. Looked up from germline, CDR1 is LNHDA and CDR2 is SQIVND (reference sequence). The study, taken as a whole, reports: The occurrence of vaccine-induced immune responses was seen in over 90% of patients.

Time point denoted: week 35, safety follow-up. Doses of 300 ug of mutant IDH1 20-mer peptide were given with topical imiquimod. The protocol was immunoSEQ multiplex PCR, while the TCRdb copy is restricted to in-frame clones and leaves out a portion. The sample yields around 29,000 clones, around three quarters seen once. The starting material was PBMCs, obtained from a glioma patient whose treatment included an IDH1 peptide vaccine. The chain joins TRBV19 to TRBJ1-1, with a tentative D call TRBD1 (5 bases). This receptor was taken from a man aged 45-65 years with glioma. The CDR3 nucleotides are TGTGCCAGTAGTGTCAATGGGGGGACCGTAGCTTTCTTT. The encoded protein is CASSVNGGTVAFF. Variable domain in full (rest from reference TRBV19 and TRBJ1-1): DGGITQSPKYLFRKEGQNVTLSCEQNLNHDAMYWYRQDPGQGLRLIYYSQIVNDFQKGDIAEGYSVSREKKESFPLTVTSAQKNPTAFYLCASSVNGGTVAFFGQGTRLTVV.